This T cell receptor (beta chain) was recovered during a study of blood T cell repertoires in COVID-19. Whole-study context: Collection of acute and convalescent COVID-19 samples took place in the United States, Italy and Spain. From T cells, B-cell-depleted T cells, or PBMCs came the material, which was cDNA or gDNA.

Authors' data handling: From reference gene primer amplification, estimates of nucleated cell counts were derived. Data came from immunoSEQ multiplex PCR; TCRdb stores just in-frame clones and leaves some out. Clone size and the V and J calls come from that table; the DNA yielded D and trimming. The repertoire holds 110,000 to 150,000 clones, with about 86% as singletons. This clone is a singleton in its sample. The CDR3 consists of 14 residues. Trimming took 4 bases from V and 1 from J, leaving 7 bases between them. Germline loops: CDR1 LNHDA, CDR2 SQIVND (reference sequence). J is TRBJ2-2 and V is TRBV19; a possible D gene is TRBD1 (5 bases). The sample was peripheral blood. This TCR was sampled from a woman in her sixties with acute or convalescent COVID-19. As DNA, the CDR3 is TGTGCCAGTAGTAAGACAGAGAACACCGGGGAGCTGTTTTTT. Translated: CASSKTENTGELFF.